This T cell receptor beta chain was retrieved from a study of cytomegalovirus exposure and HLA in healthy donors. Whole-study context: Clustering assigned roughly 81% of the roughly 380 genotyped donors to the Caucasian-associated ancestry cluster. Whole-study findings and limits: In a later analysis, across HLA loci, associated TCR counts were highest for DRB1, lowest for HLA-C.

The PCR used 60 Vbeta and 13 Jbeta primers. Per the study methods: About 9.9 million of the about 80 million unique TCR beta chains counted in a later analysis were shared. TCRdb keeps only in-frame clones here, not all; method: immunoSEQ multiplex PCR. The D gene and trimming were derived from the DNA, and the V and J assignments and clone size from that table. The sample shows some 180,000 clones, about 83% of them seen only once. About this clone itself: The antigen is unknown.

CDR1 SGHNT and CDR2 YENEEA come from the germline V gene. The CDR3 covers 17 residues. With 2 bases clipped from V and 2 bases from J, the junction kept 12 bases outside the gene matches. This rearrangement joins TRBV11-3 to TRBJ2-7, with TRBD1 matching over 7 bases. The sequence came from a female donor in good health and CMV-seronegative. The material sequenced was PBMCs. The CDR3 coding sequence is TGTGCCAGCAGCTTACCCTCACAGGGGATCAATACCTACGAGCAGTACTTC. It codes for CASSLPSQGINTYEQYF.